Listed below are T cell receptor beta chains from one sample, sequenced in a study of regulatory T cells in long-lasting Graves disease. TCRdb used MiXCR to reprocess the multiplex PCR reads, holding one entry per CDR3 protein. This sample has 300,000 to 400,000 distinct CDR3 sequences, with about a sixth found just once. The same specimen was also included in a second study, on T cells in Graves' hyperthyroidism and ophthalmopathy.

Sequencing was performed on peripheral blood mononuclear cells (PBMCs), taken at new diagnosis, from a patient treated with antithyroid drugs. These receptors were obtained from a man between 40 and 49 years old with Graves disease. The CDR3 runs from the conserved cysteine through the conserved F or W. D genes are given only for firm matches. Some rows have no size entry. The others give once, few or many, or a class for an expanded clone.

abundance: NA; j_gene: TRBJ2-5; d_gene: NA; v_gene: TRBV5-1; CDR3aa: CASSLGTLREETQYF; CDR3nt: TGCGCCAGCAGCTTGGGGACACTGAGGGAAGAGACCCAGTACTTC
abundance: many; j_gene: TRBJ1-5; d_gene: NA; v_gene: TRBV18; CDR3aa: CASSGQANQPQHF; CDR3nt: TGTGCCAGCTCAGGGCAGGCTAATCAGCCCCAGCATTTT
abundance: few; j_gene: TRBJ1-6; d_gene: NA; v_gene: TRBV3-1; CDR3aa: CASSQDLAGRSPLHF; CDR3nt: TGTGCCAGCAGCCAAGACTTGGCAGGGCGATCACCCCTCCACTTT
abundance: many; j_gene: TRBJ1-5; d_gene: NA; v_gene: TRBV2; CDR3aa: CASSEKSFGNQPQHF; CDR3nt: TGTGCCAGCAGTGAAAAGTCGTTCGGCAATCAGCCCCAGCATTTT
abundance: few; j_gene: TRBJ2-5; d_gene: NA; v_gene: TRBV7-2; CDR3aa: CASSPLGRGFETQYF; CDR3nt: TGTGCCAGCAGCCCGTTGGGCAGGGGATTTGAGACCCAGTACTTC
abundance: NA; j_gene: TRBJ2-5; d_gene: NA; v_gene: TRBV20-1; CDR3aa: CSATGFWGPGVGETQYF; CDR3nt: TGCAGTGCCACGGGGTTTTGGGGGCCGGGAGTAGGGGAGACCCAGTACTTC
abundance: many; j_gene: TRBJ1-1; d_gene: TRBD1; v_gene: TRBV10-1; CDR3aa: CASSESTGSRIEAFF; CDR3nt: TGCGCCAGCAGTGAGTCGACAGGGTCCAGGATTGAAGCTTTCTTT
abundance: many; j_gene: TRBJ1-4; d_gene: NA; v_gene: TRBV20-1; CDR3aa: CSARDYDYSTNEKLFF; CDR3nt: TGCAGTGCTAGAGATTACGACTACTCAACTAATGAAAAACTGTTTTTT
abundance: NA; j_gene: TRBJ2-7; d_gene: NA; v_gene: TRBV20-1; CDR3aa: CSASSYEQYF; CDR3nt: TGCAGTGCTAGCAGTTACGAGCAGTACTTC
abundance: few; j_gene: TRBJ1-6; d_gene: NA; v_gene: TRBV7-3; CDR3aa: CASSAQLNSPLHF; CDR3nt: TGTGCCAGCTCAGCACAGCTTAATTCACCCCTCCACTTT
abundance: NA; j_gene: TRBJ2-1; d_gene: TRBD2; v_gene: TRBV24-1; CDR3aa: CATSVLAGGYNEQFF; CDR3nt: TGTGCCACCAGTGTACTAGCGGGGGGTTACAATGAGCAGTTCTTC
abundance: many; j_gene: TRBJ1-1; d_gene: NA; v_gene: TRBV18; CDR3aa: CASSPSHGMNTEAFF; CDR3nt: TGTGCCAGCTCACCAAGCCACGGCATGAACACTGAAGCTTTCTTT
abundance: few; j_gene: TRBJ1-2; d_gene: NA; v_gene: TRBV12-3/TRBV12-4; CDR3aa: CASSHRRMGGYTF; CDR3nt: TGTGCCAGCAGCCACCGACGCATGGGGGGCTACACCTTC
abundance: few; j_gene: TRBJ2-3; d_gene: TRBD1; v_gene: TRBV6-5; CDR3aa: CASSYSFGGQVTDTQYF; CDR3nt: TGTGCCAGCAGTTACTCGTTCGGGGGACAGGTCACAGATACGCAGTATTTT
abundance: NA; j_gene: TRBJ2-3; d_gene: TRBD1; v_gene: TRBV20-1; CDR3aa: CSARGDSLYTDTQYF; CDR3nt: TGCAGTGCTAGAGGGGACAGCTTATACACAGATACGCAGTATTTT